Detailed here is one T cell receptor (beta chain). This specimen belongs to a study of blood T cell repertoires in COVID-19. CDR1 and CDR2 from the germline V gene are MNHEY and SMNVEV (reference sequence). The CDR3 sequence is 12 residues long. The V gene end was trimmed by 6 bases and the J gene end by 7 bases; junction bases not matched to a gene: 5. Profiled with immunoSEQ multiplex PCR; TCRdb holds only in-frame clones, not every one. This table holds 200,000 to 300,000 clones, around 87% found once. The chain joins TRBV27 to TRBJ2-7; 8 bases map to TRBD1. Sequences were obtained from peripheral blood. The clonotype originates from a woman aged 60-70 years with COVID-19, enrolled during active disease. The DNA for the CDR3 is TGTGCCAGCAGCAGGGGGCGGGAAGAGCAGTACTTC. Its translation: CASSRGREEQYF.